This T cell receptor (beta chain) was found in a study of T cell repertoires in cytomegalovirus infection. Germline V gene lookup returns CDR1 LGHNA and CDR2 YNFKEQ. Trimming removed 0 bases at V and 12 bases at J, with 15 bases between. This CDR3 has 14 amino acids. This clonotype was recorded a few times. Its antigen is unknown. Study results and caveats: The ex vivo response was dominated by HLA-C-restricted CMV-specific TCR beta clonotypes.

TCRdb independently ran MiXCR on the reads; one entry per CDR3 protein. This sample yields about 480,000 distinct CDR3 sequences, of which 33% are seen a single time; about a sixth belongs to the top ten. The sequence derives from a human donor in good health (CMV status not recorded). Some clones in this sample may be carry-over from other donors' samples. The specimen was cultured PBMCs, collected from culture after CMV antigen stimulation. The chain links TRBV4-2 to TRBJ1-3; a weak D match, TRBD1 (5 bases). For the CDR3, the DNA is TGTGCCAGCAGCCAAGAGGGGACGGAGGGAAACATATATTTT. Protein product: CASSQEGTEGNIYF.